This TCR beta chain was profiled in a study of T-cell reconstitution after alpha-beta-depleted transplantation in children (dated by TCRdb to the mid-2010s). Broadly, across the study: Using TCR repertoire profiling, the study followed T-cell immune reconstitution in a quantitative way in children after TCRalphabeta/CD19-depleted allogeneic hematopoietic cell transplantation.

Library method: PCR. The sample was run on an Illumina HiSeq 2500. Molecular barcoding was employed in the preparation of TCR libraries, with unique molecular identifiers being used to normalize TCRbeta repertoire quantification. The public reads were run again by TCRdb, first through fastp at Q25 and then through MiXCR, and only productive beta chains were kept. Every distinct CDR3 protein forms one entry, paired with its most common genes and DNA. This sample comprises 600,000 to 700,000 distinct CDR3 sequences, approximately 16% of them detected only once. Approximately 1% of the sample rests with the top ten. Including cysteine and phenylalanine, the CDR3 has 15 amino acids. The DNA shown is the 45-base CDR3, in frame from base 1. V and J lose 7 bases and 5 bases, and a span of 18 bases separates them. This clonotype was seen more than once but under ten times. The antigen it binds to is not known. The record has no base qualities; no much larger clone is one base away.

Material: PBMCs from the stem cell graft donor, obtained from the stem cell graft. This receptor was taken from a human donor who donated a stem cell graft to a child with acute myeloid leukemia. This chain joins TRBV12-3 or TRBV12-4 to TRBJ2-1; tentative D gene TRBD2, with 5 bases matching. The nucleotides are TGTGCCAGCACTATACTAGGCGTTCCCCACAATGAGCAGTTCTTC. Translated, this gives CASTILGVPHNEQFF.